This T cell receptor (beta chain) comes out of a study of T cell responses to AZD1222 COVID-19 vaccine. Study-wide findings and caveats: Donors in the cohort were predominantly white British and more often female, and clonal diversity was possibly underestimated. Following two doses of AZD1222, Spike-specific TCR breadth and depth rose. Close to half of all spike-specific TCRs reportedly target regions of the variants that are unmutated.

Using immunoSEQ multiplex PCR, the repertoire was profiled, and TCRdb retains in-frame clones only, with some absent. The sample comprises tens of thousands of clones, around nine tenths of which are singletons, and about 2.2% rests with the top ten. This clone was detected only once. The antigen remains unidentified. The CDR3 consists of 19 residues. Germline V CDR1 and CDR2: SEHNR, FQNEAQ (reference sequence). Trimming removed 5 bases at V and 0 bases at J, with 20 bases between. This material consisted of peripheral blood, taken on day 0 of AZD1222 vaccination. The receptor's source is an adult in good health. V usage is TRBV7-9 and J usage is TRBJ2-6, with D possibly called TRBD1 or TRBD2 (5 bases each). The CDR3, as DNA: TGTGCCAGCAGCCACCCAGAGGGGCTCGCCCTCTCTGGGGCCAACGTCCTGACTTTC. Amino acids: CASSHPEGLALSGANVLTF.